What follows is one T cell receptor beta chain and its context. The source of the sample is a study of blood T cell repertoires in COVID-19. Assay: immunoSEQ multiplex PCR; the TCRdb copy retains only in-frame clones and omits some. In the table there are more than 200,000 clones, roughly 88% of which are singletons. The CDR3 runs 14 residues. The germline V gene has CDR1 SGHDT and CDR2 YYEEEE. V lost 0 bases, J lost 6 bases, and 0 bases stayed unmatched. V gene TRBV5-6 combines with J gene TRBJ2-4, with 10 nucleotides matching TRBD2. The sequencing input was PBMCs or T cells enriched from blood (not recorded which). This sequence originates from a woman aged 25-40 years who had been exposed to COVID-19. CDR3 sequence (DNA): TGTGCCAGCAGCTTGGGACTAGCGGGAAACATTCAGTACTTC. Translating gives CASSLGLAGNIQYF.